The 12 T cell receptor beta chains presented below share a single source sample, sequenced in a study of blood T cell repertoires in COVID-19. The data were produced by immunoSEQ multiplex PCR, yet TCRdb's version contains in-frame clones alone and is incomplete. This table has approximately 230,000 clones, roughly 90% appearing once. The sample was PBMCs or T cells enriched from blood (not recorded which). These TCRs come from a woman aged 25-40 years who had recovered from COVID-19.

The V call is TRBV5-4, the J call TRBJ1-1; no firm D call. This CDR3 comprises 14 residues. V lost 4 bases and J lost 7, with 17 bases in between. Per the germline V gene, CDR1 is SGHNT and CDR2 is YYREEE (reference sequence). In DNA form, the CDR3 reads TGTGCCAGCAGCCTGGAGTACGGAGGGTATGAAGCTTTCTTT. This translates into CASSLEYGGYEAFF.

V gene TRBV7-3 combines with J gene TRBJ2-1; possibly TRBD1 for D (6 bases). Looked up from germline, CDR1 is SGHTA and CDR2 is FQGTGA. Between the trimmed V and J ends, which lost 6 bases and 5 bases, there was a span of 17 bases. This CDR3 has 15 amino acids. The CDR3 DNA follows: TGTGCCAGCAGGGCCGCCGGGACATTCAACAATGAGCAGTTCTTC. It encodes CASRAAGTFNNEQFF.

The DNA for the CDR3 is TGTGCCAGCAGCTCCCTGGACAGGGCCACTGAAGCTTTCTTT. As protein: CASSSLDRATEAFF. V and J are TRBV7-9 and TRBJ1-1; 8 nucleotides line up with TRBD1. V was clipped by 4 bases and J by 4 bases; unmatched bases: 5. The V gene's germline CDR1 is SEHNR and CDR2 FQNEAQ (reference sequence). The CDR3 totals 14 residues.

As DNA, the CDR3 is TGTGCCAGTAGTGTCGCAGGGGGCGCTCACAATGAGCAGTTCTTC. Amino acids: CASSVAGGAHNEQFF. The chain links TRBV19 to TRBJ2-1, with 8 bases lining up with TRBD1. The V gene's germline CDR1 is LNHDA and CDR2 SQIVND (reference sequence). The CDR3 loop spans 15 amino acids. V lost 5 bases and J lost 5; bases outside the gene matches: 8.

The CDR3 DNA reads TGTGCCAGCCGTTTTTCGGAGGGAGACACTGAAGCTTTCTTT. Its translation: CASRFSEGDTEAFF. This chain joins TRBV6-5 and TRBJ1-1; D not resolved. Trimming shortened V by 8 bases and J by 3 bases, and 16 bases separated the two germline ends. The CDR3 contains 14 residues. Germline V lookup: CDR1 MNHEY, CDR2 SVGAGI.

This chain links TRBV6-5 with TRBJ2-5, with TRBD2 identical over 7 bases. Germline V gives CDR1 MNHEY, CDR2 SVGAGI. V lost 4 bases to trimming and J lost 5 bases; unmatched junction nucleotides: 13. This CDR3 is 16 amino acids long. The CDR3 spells CASSSAGLVFRETQYF. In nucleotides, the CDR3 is TGTGCCAGCAGTTCCGCAGGACTAGTCTTTAGGGAGACCCAGTACTTC.

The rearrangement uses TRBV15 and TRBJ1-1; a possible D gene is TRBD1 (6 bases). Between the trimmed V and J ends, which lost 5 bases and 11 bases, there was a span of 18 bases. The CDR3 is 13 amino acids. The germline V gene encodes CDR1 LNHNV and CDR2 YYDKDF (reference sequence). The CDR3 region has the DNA TGTGCCACCAGCCGGGGGGGCCGATCCCATGCTTTCTTT. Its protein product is CATSRGGRSHAFF.

The CDR3 DNA reads TGTGCCAGCAGTTTCAGGACAGCAAGCTCTGGGGCCAACGTCCTGACTTTC. Protein product: CASSFRTASSGANVLTF. The chain carries TRBV28 and TRBJ2-6; D perhaps matches TRBD1 (6 bases). V lost 3 bases, J lost 0 bases, and 12 bases lay in between. This CDR3 contains 17 residues. Germline V gene data show CDR1 as MDHEN and CDR2 as SYDVKM.

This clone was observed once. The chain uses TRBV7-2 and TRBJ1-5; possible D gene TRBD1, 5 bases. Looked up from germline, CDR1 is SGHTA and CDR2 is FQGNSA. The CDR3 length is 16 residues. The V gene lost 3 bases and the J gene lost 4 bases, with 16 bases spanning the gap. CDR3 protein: CASSLVGTEGNQPQHF. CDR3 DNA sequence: TGTGCCAGCAGCTTGGTGGGGACGGAGGGGAATCAGCCCCAGCATTTT. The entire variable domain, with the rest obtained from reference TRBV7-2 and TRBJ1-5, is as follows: GAGVSQSPSNKVTEKGKDVELRCDPISGHTALYWYRQSLGQGLEFLIYFQGNSAPDKSGLPSDRFSAERTGGSVSTLTIQRTQQEDSAVYLCASSLVGTEGNQPQHFGDGTRLSIL.

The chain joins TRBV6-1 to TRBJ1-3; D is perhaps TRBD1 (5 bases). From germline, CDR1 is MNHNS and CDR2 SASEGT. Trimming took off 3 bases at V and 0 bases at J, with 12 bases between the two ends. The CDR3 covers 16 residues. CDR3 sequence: CASSDGGYFSGNTIYF. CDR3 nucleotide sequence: TGTGCCAGCAGTGATGGGGGGTACTTCTCTGGAAACACCATATATTTT.

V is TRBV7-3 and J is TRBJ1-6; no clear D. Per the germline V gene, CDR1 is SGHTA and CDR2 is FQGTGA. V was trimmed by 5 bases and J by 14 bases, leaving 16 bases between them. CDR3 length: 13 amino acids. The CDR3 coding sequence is TGTGCCAGCAGCCCCAGCGGGTCAAAGTCCCTCCACTTT. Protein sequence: CASSPSGSKSLHF. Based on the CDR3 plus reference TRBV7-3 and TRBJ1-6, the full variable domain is GAGVSQTPSNKVTEKGKYVELRCDPISGHTALYWYRQSLGQGPEFLIYFQGTGAADDSGLPNDRFFAVRPEGSVSTLKIQRTERGDSAVYLCASSPSGSKSLHFGNGTRLTVT.

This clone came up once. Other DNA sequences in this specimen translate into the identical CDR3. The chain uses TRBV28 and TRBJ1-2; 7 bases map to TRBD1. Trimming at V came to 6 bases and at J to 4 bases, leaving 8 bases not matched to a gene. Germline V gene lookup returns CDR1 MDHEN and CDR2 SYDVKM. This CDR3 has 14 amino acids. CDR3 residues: CASSSSTGVYGYTF. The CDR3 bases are TGTGCCAGCAGCTCCTCAACAGGGGTCTATGGCTACACCTTC.